This T cell receptor (beta chain) was recovered during a study of tumor-infiltrating lymphocytes in localized non-small cell lung cancer. Study-level findings and limits: Higher tumor T cell infiltration than in uninvolved lung was supported by TCRbeta sequencing. T-cell fraction did not differ between immunotypes IM1 and IM2. TCR sequencing covered a subset of patients with enough tissue.

Assay: immunoSEQ multiplex PCR; the TCRdb copy retains only in-frame clones and omits some. The data show around 3,000 clones, 65% to 70% seen once. On this clone: Its antigen is not identified.

The sample was uninvolved lung tissue not adjacent to the tumor. The TCR was taken from a human donor with non-small cell lung cancer.

In DNA, the CDR3 is TGTGCCGGTTGGGCAGGGTCGACAAACATTCAGTACTTC. It is translated as CAGWAGSTNIQYF. J is TRBJ2-4 and V is TRBV2; TRBD1 is a possible D gene (5 bases). CDR1 is SNHLY, CDR2 FYNNEI, per germline. Trimming removed 11 bases from V and 6 bases from J, with 17 bases in between. This CDR3 has 13 amino acids.